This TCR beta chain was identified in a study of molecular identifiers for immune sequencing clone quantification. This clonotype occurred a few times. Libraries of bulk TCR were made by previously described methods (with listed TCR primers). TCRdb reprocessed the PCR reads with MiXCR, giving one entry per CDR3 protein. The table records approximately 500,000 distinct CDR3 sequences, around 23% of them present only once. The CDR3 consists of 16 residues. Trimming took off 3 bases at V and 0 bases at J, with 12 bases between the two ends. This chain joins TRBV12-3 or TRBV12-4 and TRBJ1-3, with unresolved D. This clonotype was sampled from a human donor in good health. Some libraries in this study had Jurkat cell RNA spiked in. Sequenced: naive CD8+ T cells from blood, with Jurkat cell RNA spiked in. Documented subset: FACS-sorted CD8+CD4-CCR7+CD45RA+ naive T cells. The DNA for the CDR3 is TGTGCCAGCAGTTTTTCCTATGGCAGCTCTGGAAACACCATATATTTT. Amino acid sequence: CASSFSYGSSGNTIYF.